The 14 T cell receptor beta chains presented below share a single source sample, sequenced in a study of blood T cell repertoires in COVID-19. Data came from immunoSEQ multiplex PCR; TCRdb stores just in-frame clones and leaves some out. The data hold hundreds of thousands of clones, with around 80% observed a single time. Sequencing used peripheral blood. These TCRs come from an elderly man with acute or convalescent COVID-19.

The chain's CDR3 is CASSLGTSGAPRNEQFF. CDR3 nucleotide sequence: TGCGCCAGCAGCTTGGGGACTAGCGGGGCCCCAAGGAATGAGCAGTTCTTC. The V and J genes are TRBV5-1 and TRBJ2-1; 12 positions match TRBD2. Trimming removed 0 bases from V and 7 bases from J; junction bases left unmatched: 8. Germline V lookup: CDR1 SGHRS, CDR2 YFSETQ. This CDR3 comprises 17 residues.

This chain connects TRBV3-1 (or the pseudogene TRBV3-2) to TRBJ2-1, with 8 bases matching TRBD2. Germline lookup yields CDR1 LGHDT and CDR2 YNNKEL (reference sequence). This CDR3 region has 15 residues. V lost 2 bases to trimming and J lost 7 bases; unmatched junction nucleotides: 7. The CDR3 sequence: CASSQSGSAVNEQFF. In DNA, the CDR3 is TGTGCCAGCAGCCAAAGCGGGAGTGCCGTAAATGAGCAGTTCTTC.

This clone was seen only once. CDR3 sequence (DNA): TGTGCCAGCAGCAAAGTAGTACCACTCCGCTTTTACGAGCAGTACTTC. Amino acid sequence: CASSKVVPLRFYEQYF. V and J are TRBV21-1 and TRBJ2-7; the table's D gene call, TRBD2, was not cross checked with the DNA. TRBV21-1 is a listed pseudogene. The CDR3 is made up of 16 amino acids.

The chain couples TRBV27 to TRBJ2-1; 7 nucleotides align to TRBD2. Germline V gene sequence: CDR1 MNHEY, CDR2 SMNVEV (reference sequence). The CDR3 is 17 amino acids. V was clipped by 5 bases and J by 0 bases; unmatched bases: 10. CDR3 sequence: CASSRPAAGFSYNEQFF. In DNA form, the CDR3 reads TGTGCCAGCAGTAGGCCGGCAGCGGGGTTCTCCTACAATGAGCAGTTCTTC.

The rearrangement links TRBV3-1 (or the pseudogene TRBV3-2) to TRBJ1-5; 8 nucleotides line up with TRBD1. The CDR3 is 16 amino acids. V was pared by 4 bases and J by 4 bases, with 9 bases of the junction left unmatched. Germline V CDR1 and CDR2: LGHDT, YNNKEL (reference sequence). In nucleotides, the CDR3 is TGTGCCAGCAGCCGACCGGGACAGGAGGGGAATCAGCCCCAGCATTTT. Its protein is CASSRPGQEGNQPQHF.

This chain joins TRBV28 and TRBJ1-2; D call uncertain. The CDR3 has 13 residues. V shed 6 bases and J shed 7 bases, with 15 bases lying between them. Germline assignment: CDR1 MDHEN and CDR2 SYDVKM. The CDR3 spells CASSTGGERGYTF. CDR3 bases: TGTGCCAGCAGCACTGGAGGTGAACGTGGCTACACCTTC.

V gene TRBV2 combines with J gene TRBJ2-7, with D unclear. The germline V gene encodes CDR1 SNHLY and CDR2 FYNNEI. The CDR3 consists of 13 residues. V was clipped by 8 bases and J by 6 bases, with 17 bases between them. The CDR3 loop reads CASSAARRSEQYF. The DNA of the CDR3 is TGTGCCAGCTCGGCAGCGAGGCGTTCCGAGCAGTACTTC.

The rearrangement joins TRBV24-1 to TRBJ2-5, with TRBD2 as a possible D gene (6 bases). This CDR3 spans 15 amino acids. Trimming took off 4 bases at V and 2 bases at J, with 13 bases between the two ends. Germline-derived CDR1 and CDR2 are KGHDR and SFDVKD. CDR3 amino acids: CATSDAREEQETQYF. The CDR3 DNA reads TGTGCCACCAGTGACGCAAGGGAGGAACAAGAGACCCAGTACTTC.

This sequence joins TRBV27 and TRBJ2-1; 9 bases are shared with TRBD2. Losses at the gene ends were 10 bases for V and 15 bases for J; bases not matched to a gene: 13. Germline lookup yields CDR1 MNHEY and CDR2 SMNVEV (reference sequence). The CDR3 is 12 residues long. This CDR3 is CATIAGVGPPFF. CDR3 nucleotides: TGTGCCACGATAGCGGGAGTTGGACCTCCGTTCTTC.

V and J are TRBV3-1 (or the pseudogene TRBV3-2) and TRBJ1-6; 7 bases agree with TRBD1. The germline CDR1 and CDR2 sequences are LGHDT and YNNKEL (reference sequence). There are 16 residues in the CDR3. Losses at the gene ends were 5 bases for V and 7 bases for J; bases not matched to a gene: 11. CDR3 nucleotide sequence: TGTGCCAGCAGCGATTTACCTGGGACAGAGAATTCACCCCTCCACTTT. This gives the protein CASSDLPGTENSPLHF.

J is TRBJ2-3 and V is TRBV2; maybe TRBD2 (6 bases). This CDR3 contains 14 residues. Germline CDR1 reads SNHLY; CDR2 reads FYNNEI. Trimming removed 11 bases from V and 1 base from J, with 16 bases in between. The CDR3 loop is CAGSLRDRTDTQYF. CDR3 DNA: TGTGCCGGAAGTCTGCGGGACCGCACAGATACGCAGTATTTT.

This chain joins TRBV19 and TRBJ2-1, with 10 bases identical to TRBD1. Germline-derived CDR1 and CDR2 are LNHDA and SQIVND (reference sequence). V lost 10 bases and J lost 9; bases outside the gene matches: 12. There are 14 residues in the CDR3. In nucleotides, the CDR3 is TGTGCCACCAGGGACAGGGGCCTTGGTGGTGAGCAGTTCTTC. Its protein is CATRDRGLGGEQFF.

This clone was recorded only once. This rearrangement joins TRBV7-2 to TRBJ1-2; 8 bases fit TRBD1. J was trimmed by 6 bases and V by 0 bases; bases with no gene match: 0. The germline gives CDR1 SGHTA, CDR2 FQGNSA. The CDR3 is made up of 13 amino acids. The CDR3 sequence is CASSLAQGDGYTF. The CDR3 coding sequence is TGTGCCAGCAGCTTAGCACAGGGGGATGGCTACACCTTC. The full variable domain, rest sourced from reference TRBV7-2 and TRBJ1-2, is GAGVSQSPSNKVTEKGKDVELRCDPISGHTALYWYRQSLGQGLEFLIYFQGNSAPDKSGLPSDRFSAERTGGSVSTLTIQRTQQEDSAVYLCASSLAQGDGYTFGSGTRLTVV.

The CDR3 loop is CAWSGKTAEYNEQFF. The CDR3 DNA sequence: TGTGCCTGGAGTGGAAAGACGGCGGAGTACAATGAGCAGTTCTTC. The genes are TRBV30 and TRBJ2-1; no definite D call. The CDR3 is 15 amino acids. Trimming cost V 1 base and J 4 bases, with 14 bases left between them. CDR1 and CDR2 (germline): GTSNPN, SVGIG (reference sequence).